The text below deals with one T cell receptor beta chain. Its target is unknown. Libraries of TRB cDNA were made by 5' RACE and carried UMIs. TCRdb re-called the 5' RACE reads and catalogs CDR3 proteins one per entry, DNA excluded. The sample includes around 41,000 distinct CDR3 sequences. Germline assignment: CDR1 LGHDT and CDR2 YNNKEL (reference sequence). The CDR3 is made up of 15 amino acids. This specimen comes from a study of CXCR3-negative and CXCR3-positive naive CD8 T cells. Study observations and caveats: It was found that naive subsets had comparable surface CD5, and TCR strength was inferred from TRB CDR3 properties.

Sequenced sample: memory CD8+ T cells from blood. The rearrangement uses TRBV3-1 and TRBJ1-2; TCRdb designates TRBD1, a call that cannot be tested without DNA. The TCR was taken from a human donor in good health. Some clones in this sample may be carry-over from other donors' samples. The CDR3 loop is CASSQADGEREGYTF.